The sequence of this TCR beta chain was determined in a study of shared clonotypes between healthy human individuals. General observations from the study: Deeper or shallower sequencing was expected to change how clonotypes are shared among donors.

About this clone: The antigen is unknown.

The CDR3 has 11 amino acids. Germline V gene sequence: CDR1 SGHTS, CDR2 YDEGEE. V was cut by 5 bases and J by 13 bases, with 14 bases left in between. Clones were sequenced by immunoSEQ multiplex PCR, and TCRdb holds only the in-frame ones, with some missing. The sample yields under 850,000 clones, roughly two thirds seen once. This sequence originates from a young woman in good health. The rearrangement joins TRBV5-8 to TRBJ2-3; D unclear. The sequencing sample was made of memory CD4+ T cells sorted from blood. Subset noted: CD45RA-negative fraction. CDR3 region: CASSLPGTKYF. For the CDR3, the DNA is TGTGCCAGCAGTCTGCCCGGAACGAAGTATTTT.